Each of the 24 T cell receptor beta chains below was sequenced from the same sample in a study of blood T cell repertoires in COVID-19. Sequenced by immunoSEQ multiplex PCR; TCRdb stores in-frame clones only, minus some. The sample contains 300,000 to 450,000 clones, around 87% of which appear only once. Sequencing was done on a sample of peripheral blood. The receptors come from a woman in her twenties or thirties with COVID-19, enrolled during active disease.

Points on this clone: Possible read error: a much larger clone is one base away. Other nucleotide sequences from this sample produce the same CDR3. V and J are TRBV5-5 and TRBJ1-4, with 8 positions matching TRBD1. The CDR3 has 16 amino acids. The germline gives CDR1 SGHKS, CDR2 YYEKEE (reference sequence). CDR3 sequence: CASSLGQGQGDEKLFF. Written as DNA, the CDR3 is TGTGCCAGCAGCTTGGGCCAAGGACAGGGTGATGAAAAATTGTTTTTT.

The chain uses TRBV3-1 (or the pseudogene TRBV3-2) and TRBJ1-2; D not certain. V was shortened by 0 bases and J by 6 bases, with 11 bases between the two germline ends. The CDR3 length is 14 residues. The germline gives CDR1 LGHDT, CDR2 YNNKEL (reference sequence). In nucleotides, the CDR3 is TGTGCCAGCAGCCAAGATCTAATTGGAGATGGCTACACCTTC. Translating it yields CASSQDLIGDGYTF.

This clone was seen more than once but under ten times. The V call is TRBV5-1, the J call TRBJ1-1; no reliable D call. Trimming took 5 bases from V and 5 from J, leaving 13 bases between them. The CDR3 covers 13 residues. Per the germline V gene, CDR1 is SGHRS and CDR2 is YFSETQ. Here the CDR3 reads CASSQSTGTEAFF. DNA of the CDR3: TGCGCCAGCAGTCAAAGCACCGGGACTGAAGCTTTCTTT.

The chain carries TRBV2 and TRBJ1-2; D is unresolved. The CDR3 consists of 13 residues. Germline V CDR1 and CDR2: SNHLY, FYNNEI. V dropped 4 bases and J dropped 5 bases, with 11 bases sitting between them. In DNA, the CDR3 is TGTGCCAGCAGTGTAACGCGGCAGTATGGCTACACCTTC. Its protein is CASSVTRQYGYTF. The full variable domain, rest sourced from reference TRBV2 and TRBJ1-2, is EPEVTQTPSHQVTQMGQEVILRCVPISNHLYFYWYRQILGQKVEFLVSFYNNEISEKSEIFDDQFSVERPDGSNFTLKIRSTKLEDSAMYFCASSVTRQYGYTFGSGTRLTVV.

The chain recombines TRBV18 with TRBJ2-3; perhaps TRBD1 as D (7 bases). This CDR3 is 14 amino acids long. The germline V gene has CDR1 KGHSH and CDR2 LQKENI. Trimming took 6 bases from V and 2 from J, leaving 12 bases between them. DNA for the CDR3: TGTGCCAGCTCCAGGGGGGTCCACACAGATACGCAGTATTTT. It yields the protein CASSRGVHTDTQYF.

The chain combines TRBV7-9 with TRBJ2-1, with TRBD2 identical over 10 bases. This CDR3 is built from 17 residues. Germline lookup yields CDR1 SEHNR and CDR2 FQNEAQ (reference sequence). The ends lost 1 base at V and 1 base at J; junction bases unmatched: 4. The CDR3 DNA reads TGTGCCAGCAGCTTAGAGCTTAGCGGGAGGTCCTACAATGAGCAGTTCTTC. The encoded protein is CASSLELSGRSYNEQFF. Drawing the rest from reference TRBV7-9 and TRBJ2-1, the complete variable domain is DTGVSQNPRHKITKRGQNVTFRCDPISEHNRLYWYRQTLGQGPEFLTYFQNEAQLEKSRLLSDRFSAERPKGSFSTLEIQRTEQGDSAMYLCASSLELSGRSYNEQFFGPGTRLTVL.

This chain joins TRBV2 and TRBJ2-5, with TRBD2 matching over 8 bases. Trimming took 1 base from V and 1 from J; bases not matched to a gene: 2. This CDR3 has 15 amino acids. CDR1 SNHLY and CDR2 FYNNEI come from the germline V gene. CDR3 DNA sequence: TGTGCCAGCAGTGAAGGGACTAGCAGCCAAGAGACCCAGTACTTC. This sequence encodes CASSEGTSSQETQYF.

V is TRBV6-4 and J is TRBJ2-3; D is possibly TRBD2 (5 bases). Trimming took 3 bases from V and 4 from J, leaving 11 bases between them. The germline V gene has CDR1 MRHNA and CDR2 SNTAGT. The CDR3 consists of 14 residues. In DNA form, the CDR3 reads TGTGCCAGCAGTGAGTTCGGGGAAGCAGATACGCAGTATTTT. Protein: CASSEFGEADTQYF.

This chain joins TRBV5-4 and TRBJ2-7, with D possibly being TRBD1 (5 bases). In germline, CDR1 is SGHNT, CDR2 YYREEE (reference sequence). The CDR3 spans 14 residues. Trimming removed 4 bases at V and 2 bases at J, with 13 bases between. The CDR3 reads CASSAHRITYEQYF. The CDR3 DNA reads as TGTGCCAGCAGCGCCCACAGGATCACCTACGAGCAGTACTTC.

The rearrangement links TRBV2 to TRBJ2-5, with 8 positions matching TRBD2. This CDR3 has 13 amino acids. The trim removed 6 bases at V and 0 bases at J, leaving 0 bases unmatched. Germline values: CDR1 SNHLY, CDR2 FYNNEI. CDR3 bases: TGTGCCAGCAGACTAGCGGACCAAGAGACCCAGTACTTC. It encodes CASRLADQETQYF.

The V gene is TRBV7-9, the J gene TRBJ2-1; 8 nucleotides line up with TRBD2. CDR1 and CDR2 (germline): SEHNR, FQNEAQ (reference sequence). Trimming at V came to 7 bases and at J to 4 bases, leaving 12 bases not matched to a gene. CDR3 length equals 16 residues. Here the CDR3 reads CASTSFGTSGYNEQFF. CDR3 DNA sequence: TGTGCCAGCACCTCATTTGGTACTAGCGGATACAATGAGCAGTTCTTC.

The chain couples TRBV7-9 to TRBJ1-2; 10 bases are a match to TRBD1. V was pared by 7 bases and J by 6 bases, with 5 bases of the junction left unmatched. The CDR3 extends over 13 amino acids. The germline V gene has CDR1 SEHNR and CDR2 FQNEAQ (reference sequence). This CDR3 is CASIRDRGDGYTF. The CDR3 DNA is TGTGCCAGCATCAGGGACAGGGGAGATGGCTACACCTTC.

In DNA, the CDR3 is TGTGCCAGCAGCTTAGATAGGGGCAGGGAAGCTTTCTTT. This gives the protein CASSLDRGREAFF. The chain employs TRBV11-2 and TRBJ1-1; D is possibly TRBD1 (5 bases). This CDR3 has 13 amino acids. Germline values: CDR1 SGHAT, CDR2 FQNNGV. V was shortened by 0 bases and J by 8 bases, with 10 bases between the two germline ends.

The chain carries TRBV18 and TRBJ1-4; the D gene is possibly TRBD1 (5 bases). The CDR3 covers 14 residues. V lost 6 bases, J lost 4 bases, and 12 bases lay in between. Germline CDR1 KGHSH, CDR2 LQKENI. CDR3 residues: CASSSGGLNEKLFF. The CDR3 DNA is TGTGCCAGCTCTTCGGGGGGACTTAATGAAAAACTGTTTTTT. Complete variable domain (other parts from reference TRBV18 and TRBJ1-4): NAGVMQNPRHLVRRRGQEARLRCSPMKGHSHVYWYRQLPEEGLKFMVYLQKENIIDESGMPKERFSAEFPKEGPSILRIQQVVRGDSAAYFCASSSGGLNEKLFFGSGTQLSVL.

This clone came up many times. The CDR3 DNA follows: TGTGCCAGCAGTTTTAGAGTAGCGGGAGGGCAGTACTTC. It specifies CASSFRVAGGQYF. The chain combines TRBV12-3 or TRBV12-4 with TRBJ2-7; 10 nucleotides match TRBD2. The CDR3 is 13 residues long. Losses at the gene ends were 3 bases for V and 9 bases for J; bases not matched to a gene: 5.

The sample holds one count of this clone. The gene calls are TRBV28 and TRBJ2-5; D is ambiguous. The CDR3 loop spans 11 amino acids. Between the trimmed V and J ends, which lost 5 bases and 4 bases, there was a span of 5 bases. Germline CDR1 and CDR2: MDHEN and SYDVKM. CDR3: CASSRRETQYF. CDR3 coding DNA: TGTGCCAGCAGTCGGAGAGAGACCCAGTACTTC.

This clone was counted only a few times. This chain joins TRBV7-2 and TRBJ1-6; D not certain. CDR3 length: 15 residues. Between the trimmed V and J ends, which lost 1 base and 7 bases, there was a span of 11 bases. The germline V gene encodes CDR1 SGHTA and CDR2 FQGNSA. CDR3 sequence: CASSLVGSGNSPLHF. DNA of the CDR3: TGTGCCAGCAGCTTAGTAGGGTCGGGGAATTCACCCCTCCACTTT.

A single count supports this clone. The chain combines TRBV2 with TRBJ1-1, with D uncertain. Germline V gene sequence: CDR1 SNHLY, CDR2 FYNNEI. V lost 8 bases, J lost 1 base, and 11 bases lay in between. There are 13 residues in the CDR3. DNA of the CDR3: TGTGCCAGCGGCCCCCGGGGGAACACTGAAGCTTTCTTT. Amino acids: CASGPRGNTEAFF.

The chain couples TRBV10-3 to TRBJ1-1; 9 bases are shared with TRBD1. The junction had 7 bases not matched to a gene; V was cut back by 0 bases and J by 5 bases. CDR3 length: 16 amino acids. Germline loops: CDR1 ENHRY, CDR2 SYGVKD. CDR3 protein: CAISESRTGALTEAFF. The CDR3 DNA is TGTGCCATCAGTGAGTCTAGGACAGGGGCGTTAACTGAAGCTTTCTTT.

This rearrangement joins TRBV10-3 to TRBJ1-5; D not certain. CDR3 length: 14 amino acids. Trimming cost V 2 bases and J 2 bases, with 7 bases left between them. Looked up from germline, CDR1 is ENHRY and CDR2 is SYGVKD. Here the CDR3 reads CAISETPGNQPQHF. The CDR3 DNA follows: TGTGCCATCAGTGAGACCCCGGGCAATCAGCCCCAGCATTTT.

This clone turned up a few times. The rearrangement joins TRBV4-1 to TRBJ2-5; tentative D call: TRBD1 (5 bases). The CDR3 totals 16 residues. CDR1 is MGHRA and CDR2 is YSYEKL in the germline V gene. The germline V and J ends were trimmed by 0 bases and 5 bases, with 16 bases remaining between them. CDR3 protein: CASSQEGVLVGETQYF. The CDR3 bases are TGCGCCAGCAGCCAAGAAGGGGTTCTCGTGGGGGAGACCCAGTACTTC.

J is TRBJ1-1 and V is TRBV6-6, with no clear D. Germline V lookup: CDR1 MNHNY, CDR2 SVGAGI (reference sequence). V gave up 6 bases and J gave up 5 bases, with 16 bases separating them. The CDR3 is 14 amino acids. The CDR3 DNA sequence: TGTGCCAGCAGCCGACTGGCGGGAGGGACTGAAGCTTTCTTT. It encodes CASSRLAGGTEAFF.

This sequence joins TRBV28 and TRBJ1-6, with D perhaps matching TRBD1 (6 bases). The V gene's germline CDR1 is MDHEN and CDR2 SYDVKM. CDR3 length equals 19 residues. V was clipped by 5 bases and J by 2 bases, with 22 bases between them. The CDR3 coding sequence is TGTGCCAGCAGTAAAACGCTGAACCAGGGGATCACCTATAATTCACCCCTCCACTTT. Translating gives CASSKTLNQGITYNSPLHF.

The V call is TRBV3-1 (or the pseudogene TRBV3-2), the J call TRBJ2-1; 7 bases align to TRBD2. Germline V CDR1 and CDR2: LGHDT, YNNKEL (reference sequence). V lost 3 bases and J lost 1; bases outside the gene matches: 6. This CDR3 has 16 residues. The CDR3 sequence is CASSHWTSRSYNEQFF. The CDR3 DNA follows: TGTGCCAGCAGCCATTGGACTAGTCGGTCCTACAATGAGCAGTTCTTC.